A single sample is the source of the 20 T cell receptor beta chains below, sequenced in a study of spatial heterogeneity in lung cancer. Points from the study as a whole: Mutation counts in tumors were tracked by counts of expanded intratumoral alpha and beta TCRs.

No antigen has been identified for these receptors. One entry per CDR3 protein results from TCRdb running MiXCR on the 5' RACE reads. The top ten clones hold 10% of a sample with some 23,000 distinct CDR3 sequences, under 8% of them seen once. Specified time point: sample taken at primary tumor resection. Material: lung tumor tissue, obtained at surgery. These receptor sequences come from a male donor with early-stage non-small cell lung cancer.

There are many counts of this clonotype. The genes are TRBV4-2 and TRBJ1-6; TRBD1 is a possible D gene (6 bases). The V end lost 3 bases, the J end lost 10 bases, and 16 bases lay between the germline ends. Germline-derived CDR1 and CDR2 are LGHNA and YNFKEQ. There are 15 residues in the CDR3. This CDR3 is CASSQMGNRVSPLHF. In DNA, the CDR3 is TGTGCCAGCAGCCAGATGGGGAACAGGGTCTCACCCCTCCACTTT.

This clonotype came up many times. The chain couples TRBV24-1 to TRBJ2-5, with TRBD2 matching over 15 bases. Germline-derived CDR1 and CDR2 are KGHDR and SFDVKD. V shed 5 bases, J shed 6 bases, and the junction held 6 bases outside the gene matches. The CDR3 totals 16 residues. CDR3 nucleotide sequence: TGTGCCACCAGTGCCCCCGGGACTAGCGGGAGGCAGACCCAGTACTTC. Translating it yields CATSAPGTSGRQTQYF.

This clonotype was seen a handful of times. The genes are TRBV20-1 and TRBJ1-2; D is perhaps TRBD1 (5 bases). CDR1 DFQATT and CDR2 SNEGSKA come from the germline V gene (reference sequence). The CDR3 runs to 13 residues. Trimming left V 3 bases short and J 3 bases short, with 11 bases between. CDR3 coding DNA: TGCAGTGCTAGGGGGGAGGTGGACTATGGCTACACCTTC. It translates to CSARGEVDYGYTF.

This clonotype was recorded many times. CDR3 loop: CAISEGQDPGSETQYF. The CDR3 DNA reads TGTGCCATCAGTGAAGGTCAGGATCCCGGGTCAGAGACCCAGTACTTC. The chain carries TRBV10-3 and TRBJ2-5; D call uncertain. Germline V gene lookup returns CDR1 ENHRY and CDR2 SYGVKD. Deletions cut 3 bases from V and 4 bases from J, with 18 bases between. CDR3 size: 16 residues.

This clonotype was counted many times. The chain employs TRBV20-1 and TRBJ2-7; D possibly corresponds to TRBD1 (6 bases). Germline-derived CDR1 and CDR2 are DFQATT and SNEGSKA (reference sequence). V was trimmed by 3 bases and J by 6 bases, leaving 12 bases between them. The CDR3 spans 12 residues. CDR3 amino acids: CSASRDNSEQYF. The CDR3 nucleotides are TGCAGTGCTAGCCGGGACAACTCCGAGCAGTACTTC.

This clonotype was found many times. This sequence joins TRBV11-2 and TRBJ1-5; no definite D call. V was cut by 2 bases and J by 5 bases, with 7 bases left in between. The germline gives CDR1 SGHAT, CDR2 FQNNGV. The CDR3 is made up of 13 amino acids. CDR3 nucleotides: TGTGCCAGCAGCTTAACGGGTGATCAGCCCCAGCATTTT. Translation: CASSLTGDQPQHF.

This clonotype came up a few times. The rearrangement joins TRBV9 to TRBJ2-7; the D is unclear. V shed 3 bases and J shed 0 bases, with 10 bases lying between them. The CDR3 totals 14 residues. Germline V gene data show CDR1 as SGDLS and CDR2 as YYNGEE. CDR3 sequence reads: CASSERRNSYEQYF. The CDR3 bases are TGTGCCAGCAGCGAGCGCCGGAACTCCTACGAGCAGTACTTC. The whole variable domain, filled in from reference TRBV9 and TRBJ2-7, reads DSGVTQTPKHLITATGQRVTLRCSPRSGDLSVYWYQQSLDQGLQFLIQYYNGEERAKGNILERFSAQQFPDLHSELNLSSLELGDSALYFCASSERRNSYEQYFGPGTRLTVT.

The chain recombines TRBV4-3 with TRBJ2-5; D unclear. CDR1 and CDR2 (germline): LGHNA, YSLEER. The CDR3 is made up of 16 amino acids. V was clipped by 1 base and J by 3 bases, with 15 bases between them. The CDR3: CASSQGFPTREETQYF. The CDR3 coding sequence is TGCGCCAGCAGCCAAGGCTTTCCCACACGCGAAGAGACCCAGTACTTC.

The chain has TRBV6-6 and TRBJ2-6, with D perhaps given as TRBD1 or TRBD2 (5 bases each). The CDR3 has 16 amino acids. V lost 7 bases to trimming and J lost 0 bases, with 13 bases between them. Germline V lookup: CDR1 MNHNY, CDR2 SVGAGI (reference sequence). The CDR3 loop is CASIGTGNSGANVLTF. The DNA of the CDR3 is TGTGCCAGCATCGGGACGGGGAACTCTGGGGCCAACGTCCTGACTTTC.

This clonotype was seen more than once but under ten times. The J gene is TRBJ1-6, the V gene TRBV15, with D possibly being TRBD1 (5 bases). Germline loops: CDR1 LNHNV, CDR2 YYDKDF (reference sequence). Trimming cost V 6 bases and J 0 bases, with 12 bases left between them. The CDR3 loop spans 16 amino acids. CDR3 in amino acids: CATRPGPSSYNSPLHF. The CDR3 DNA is TGTGCCACCAGGCCGGGGCCCAGCTCCTATAATTCACCCCTCCACTTT.

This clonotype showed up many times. The CDR3 region has the DNA TGCAGTGCTCTTAAGATGGCCGATACGCAGTATTTT. This encodes CSALKMADTQYF. The V call is TRBV20-1, the J call TRBJ2-3; D remains ambiguous. This CDR3 has 12 amino acids. Germline CDR1 is DFQATT and CDR2 is SNEGSKA (reference sequence). V lost 5 bases and J lost 6, with 12 bases in between.

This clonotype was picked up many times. The CDR3 nucleotides read TGTGCCAGCAGTCCCCCCCGGGGCGGCCTCCACTTT. Its protein is CASSPPRGGLHF. The chain joins TRBV28 to TRBJ1-6, with D maybe TRBD1 (5 bases). The CDR3 contains 12 residues. Germline lookup yields CDR1 MDHEN and CDR2 SYDVKM. V was trimmed by 5 bases and J by 15 bases, leaving 14 bases between them.

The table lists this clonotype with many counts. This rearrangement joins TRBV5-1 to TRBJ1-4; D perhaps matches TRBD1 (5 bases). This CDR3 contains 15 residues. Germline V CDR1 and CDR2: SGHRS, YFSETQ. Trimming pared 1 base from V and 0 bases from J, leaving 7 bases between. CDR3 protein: CASSLTGATNEKLFF. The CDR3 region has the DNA TGCGCCAGCAGCTTGACGGGGGCAACTAATGAAAAACTGTTTTTT.

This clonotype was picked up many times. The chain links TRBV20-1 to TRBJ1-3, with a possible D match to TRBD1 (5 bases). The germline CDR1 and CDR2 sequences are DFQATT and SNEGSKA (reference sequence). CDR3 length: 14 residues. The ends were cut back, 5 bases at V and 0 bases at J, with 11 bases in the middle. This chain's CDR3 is CSAGRDVSGNTIYF. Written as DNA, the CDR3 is TGCAGTGCTGGGAGGGACGTCTCTGGAAACACCATATATTTT.

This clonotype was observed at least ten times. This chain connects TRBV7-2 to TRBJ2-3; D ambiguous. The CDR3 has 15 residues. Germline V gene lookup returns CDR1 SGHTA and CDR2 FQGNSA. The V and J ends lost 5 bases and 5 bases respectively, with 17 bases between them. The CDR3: CASSPAGVRRDTQYF. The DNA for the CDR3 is TGTGCCAGCAGCCCCGCCGGAGTCCGTAGAGATACGCAGTATTTT. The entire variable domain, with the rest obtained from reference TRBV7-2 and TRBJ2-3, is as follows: GAGVSQSPSNKVTEKGKDVELRCDPISGHTALYWYRQSLGQGLEFLIYFQGNSAPDKSGLPSDRFSAERTGGSVSTLTIQRTQQEDSAVYLCASSPAGVRRDTQYFGPGTRLTVL.

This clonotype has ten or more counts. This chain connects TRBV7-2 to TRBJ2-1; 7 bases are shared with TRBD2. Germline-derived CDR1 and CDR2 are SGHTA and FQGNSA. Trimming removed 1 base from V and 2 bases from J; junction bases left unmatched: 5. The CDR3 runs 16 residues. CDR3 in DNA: TGTGCCAGCAGCTTAGTCCCAGCGGGGCCCTACAATGAGCAGTTCTTC. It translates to CASSLVPAGPYNEQFF.

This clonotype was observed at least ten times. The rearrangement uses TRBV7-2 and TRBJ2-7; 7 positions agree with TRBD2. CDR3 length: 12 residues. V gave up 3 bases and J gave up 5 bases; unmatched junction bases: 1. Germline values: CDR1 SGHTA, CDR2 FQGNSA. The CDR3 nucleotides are TGTGCCAGCAGCTTCCGGGGGGACGAGCAGTACTTC. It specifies CASSFRGDEQYF.

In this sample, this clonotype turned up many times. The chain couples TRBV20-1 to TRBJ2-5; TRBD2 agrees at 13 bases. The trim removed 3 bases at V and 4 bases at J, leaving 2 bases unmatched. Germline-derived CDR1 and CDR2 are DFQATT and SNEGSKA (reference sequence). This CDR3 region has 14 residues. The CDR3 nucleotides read TGCAGTGCTAGGGGACTAGCGGGACCAGAGACCCAGTACTTC. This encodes CSARGLAGPETQYF.

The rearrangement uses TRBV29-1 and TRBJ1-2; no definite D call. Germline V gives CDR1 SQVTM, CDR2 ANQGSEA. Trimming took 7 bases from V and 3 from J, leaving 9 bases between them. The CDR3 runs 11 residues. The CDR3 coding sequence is TGCAGCGGGTCGGGATACTATGGCTACACCTTC. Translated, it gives CSGSGYYGYTF. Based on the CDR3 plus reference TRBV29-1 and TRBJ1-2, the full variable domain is SAVISQKPSRDICQRGTSLTIQCQVDSQVTMMFWYRQQPGQSLTLIATANQGSEATYESGFVIDKFPISRPNLTFSTLTVSNMSPEDSSIYLCSGSGYYGYTFGSGTRLTVV.

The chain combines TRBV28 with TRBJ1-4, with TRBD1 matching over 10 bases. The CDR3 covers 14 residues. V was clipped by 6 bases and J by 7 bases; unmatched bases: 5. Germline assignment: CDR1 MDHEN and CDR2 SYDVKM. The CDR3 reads CASRGQGGFEKLFF. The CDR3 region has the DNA TGTGCCAGCAGAGGACAGGGGGGTTTTGAAAAACTGTTTTTT.